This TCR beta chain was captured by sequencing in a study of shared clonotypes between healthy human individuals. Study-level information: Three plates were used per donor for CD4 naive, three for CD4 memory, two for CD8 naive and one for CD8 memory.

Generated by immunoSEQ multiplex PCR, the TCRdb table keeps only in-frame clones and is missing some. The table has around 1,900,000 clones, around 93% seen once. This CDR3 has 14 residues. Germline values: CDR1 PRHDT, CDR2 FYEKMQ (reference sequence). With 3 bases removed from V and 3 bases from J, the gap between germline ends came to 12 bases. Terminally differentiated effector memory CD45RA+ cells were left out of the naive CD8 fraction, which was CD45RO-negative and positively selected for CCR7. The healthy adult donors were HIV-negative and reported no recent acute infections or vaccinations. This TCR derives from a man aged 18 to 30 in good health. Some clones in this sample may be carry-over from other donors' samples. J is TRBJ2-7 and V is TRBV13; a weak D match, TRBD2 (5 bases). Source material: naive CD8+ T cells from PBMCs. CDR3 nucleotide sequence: TGTGCCAGCAGCTTGGGAGATCTCAACTACGAGCAGTACTTC. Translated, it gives CASSLGDLNYEQYF.